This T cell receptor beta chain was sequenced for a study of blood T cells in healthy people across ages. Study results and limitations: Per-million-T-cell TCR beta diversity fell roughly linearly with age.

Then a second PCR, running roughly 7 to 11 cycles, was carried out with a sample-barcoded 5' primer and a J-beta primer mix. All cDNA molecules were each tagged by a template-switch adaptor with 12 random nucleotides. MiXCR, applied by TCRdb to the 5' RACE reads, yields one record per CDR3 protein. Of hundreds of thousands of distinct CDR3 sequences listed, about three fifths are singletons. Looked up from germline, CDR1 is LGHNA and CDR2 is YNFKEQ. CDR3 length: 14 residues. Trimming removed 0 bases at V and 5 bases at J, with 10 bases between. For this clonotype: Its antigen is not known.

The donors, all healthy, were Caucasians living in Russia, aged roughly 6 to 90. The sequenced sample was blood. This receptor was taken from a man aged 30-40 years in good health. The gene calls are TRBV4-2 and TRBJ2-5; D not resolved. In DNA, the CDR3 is TGTGCCAGCAGCCAAGAGGAGTATCGGGAGACCCAGTACTTC. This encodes CASSQEEYRETQYF.